Reported below is one T cell receptor beta chain. Both 60 Vbeta primers and 13 Jbeta primers went into the PCR. Profiled with immunoSEQ multiplex PCR; TCRdb holds only in-frame clones, not every one. Counted here are about 200,000 clones, around three quarters occurring once; the ten biggest clones make up approximately 1.8%. This record comes from a study of cytomegalovirus exposure and HLA in healthy donors. The source is a woman in her twenties or thirties in good health and CMV-seronegative. The material sequenced was PBMCs.

The chain's CDR3 is CASSLSRQGMRGGTDTQYF. The CDR3 DNA reads as TGTGCCAGCAGTTTATCCCGACAGGGGATGAGAGGAGGCACAGATACGCAGTATTTT. The chain has TRBV27 and TRBJ2-3, with 8 bases matching TRBD1. Trimming took 0 bases from V and 1 from J; bases not matched to a gene: 12. CDR1 and CDR2 (germline): MNHEY, SMNVEV (reference sequence). The CDR3 length is 19 residues.